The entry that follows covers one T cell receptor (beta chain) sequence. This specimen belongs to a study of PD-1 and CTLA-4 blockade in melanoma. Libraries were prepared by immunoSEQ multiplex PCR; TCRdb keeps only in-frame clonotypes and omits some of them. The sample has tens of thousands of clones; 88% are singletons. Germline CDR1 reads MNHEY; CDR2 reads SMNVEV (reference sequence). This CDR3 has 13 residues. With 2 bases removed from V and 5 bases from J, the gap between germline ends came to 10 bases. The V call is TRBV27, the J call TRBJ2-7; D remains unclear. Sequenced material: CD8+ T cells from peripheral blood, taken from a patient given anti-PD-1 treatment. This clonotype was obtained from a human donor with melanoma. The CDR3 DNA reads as TGTGCCAGCAGTTTAAAGTACCCGGACGAGCAGTACTTC. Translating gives CASSLKYPDEQYF.